This T cell receptor (beta chain) originates from a study of T cell changes during pregnancy in multiple sclerosis. Here immunoSEQ multiplex PCR was the method, and the copy in TCRdb shows in-frame clones only, minus some. The table shows about 68,000 clones, with roughly nine tenths occurring only once. The junction had 9 bases not matched to a gene; V was cut back by 8 bases and J by 6 bases. This CDR3 is built from 14 residues. Germline V gives CDR1 MNHNS, CDR2 SASEGT. The specimen comprised peripheral blood, sampled in the third trimester of pregnancy. The clonotype originates from a female donor with multiple sclerosis, enrolled in a pregnancy study. The chain links TRBV6-1 to TRBJ2-2, with 7 bases identical to TRBD1. The CDR3 DNA is TGTGCCAGCGGCTGGGGACAGCGCGCCGGGGAGCTGTTTTTT. Protein: CASGWGQRAGELFF.